This T cell receptor beta chain was identified during a study of Ad26.COV2.S vaccination and SARS-CoV-2 variants. The table came from immunoSEQ multiplex PCR; TCRdb's copy has only in-frame clones and leaves some out. This table has about 350,000 clones, roughly 90% appearing once. Treatment reported: approximately 18 received Ad26.COV2.S at low or high dose, single or two shots; 5 received placebo; per-sample allocation not given. The investigators took samples on day 63 after the first vaccine or placebo injection. The germline CDR1 and CDR2 sequences are SGHKS and YYEKEE (reference sequence). The V and J ends lost 0 bases and 2 bases, in that order; junction bases with no gene match: 4. This CDR3 contains 15 residues. Regarding this clone: Its target is not known.

Whole-study findings and limits: TCR breadth and depth analyses may have underestimated total T cell responses.

The sample in question was peripheral blood, obtained in a trial of Ad26.COV2.S vaccine versus placebo. The sequence derives from a person between 18 and 60 years old who received the Ad26.COV2.S COVID-19 vaccine or a placebo. This chain connects TRBV5-5 to TRBJ2-7, with 8 bases aligning to TRBD1. In DNA form, the CDR3 reads TGTGCCAGCAGCTTGGTGGGGACAGGAGCCTACGAGCAGTACTTC. It encodes CASSLVGTGAYEQYF.